These 24 T cell receptor beta chains were all obtained from the same sample, sequenced in a study of shared clonotypes between healthy human individuals. Assay: immunoSEQ multiplex PCR; the TCRdb copy retains only in-frame clones and omits some. The sample carries about 490,000 clones, about 82% recorded once. Sample: PBMCs. These TCRs come from a woman in her thirties or forties in good health. Some clones in this sample may be carry-over from other donors' samples.

On this clone itself: The germline gene is not matched at one end of the junction; a read error may be the cause. V is TRBV5-1 and J is TRBJ1-1; D is perhaps TRBD1 (6 bases). From germline, CDR1 is SGHRS and CDR2 YFSETQ. This CDR3 region has 16 residues. The CDR3 bases are TGCGCCAGCAGCTTGGCGGGGGGACATCCGGGGACTGAAGCTTACTTT. Its translation: CASSLAGGHPGTEAYF.

The CDR3 DNA follows: TGTGCCAGCTCACCACCCCAGTATCACTACGAGCAGTACTTC. Amino acids: CASSPPQYHYEQYF. The chain carries TRBV18 and TRBJ2-7; no clear D. V lost 0 bases to trimming and J lost 3 bases, with 9 bases between them. Per germline, CDR1 KGHSH and CDR2 LQKENI. CDR3 length: 14 residues.

This chain links TRBV2 with TRBJ2-3; D not certain. Trimming cost V 7 bases and J 5 bases, with 13 bases left between them. CDR3 length equals 13 residues. Germline V gene lookup returns CDR1 SNHLY and CDR2 FYNNEI. The chain's CDR3 is CASTEAWRDTQYF. CDR3 bases: TGTGCCAGCACCGAGGCCTGGAGAGATACGCAGTATTTT.

The chain has TRBV27 and TRBJ1-4; 8 nucleotides align to TRBD1. Germline CDR1 reads MNHEY; CDR2 reads SMNVEV (reference sequence). With V trimmed by 7 bases and J by 8 bases, 12 bases remained unmatched. CDR3 size: 15 residues. In nucleotides, the CDR3 is TGTGCCAGCACCCATACGTCAGGGGGCAGCGAAAAACTGTTTTTT. Amino acids: CASTHTSGGSEKLFF.

The chain joins TRBV2 to TRBJ1-1; 7 nucleotides line up with TRBD1. V lost 5 bases and J lost 1; bases outside the gene matches: 4. CDR3 size: 14 residues. Germline CDR1 SNHLY, CDR2 FYNNEI. The CDR3 sequence is CASSTRTGNTEAFF. CDR3 in DNA: TGTGCCAGCAGTACCCGGACAGGGAACACTGAAGCTTTCTTT.

The CDR3 sequence is CASNLSGGFSGANVLTF. The DNA of the CDR3 is TGTGCCAGCAACCTAAGCGGGGGTTTCTCTGGGGCCAACGTCCTGACTTTC. The gene calls are TRBV28 and TRBJ2-6, with TRBD2 identical over 8 bases. J gave up 0 bases and V 7 bases, and 8 bases lay outside the gene matches. The CDR3 runs to 17 residues. Germline V CDR1 and CDR2: MDHEN, SYDVKM.

This clone was counted a single time. V and J are TRBV2 and TRBJ2-1, with TRBD2 matching 11 bases. J gave up 8 bases and V 6 bases, and 12 bases lay outside the gene matches. The CDR3 extends over 16 amino acids. Germline values: CDR1 SNHLY, CDR2 FYNNEI. CDR3 bases: TGTGCCAGCAGACTTACTAGCGGGAGTCGTTTGGATGAGCAGTTCTTC. Residues: CASRLTSGSRLDEQFF.

The chain uses TRBV28 and TRBJ2-3; 7 bases are shared with TRBD2. V trimming: 4 bases; J trimming: 3 bases; junction bases outside the gene matches: 1. The CDR3 length is 13 residues. Germline assignment: CDR1 MDHEN and CDR2 SYDVKM. DNA of the CDR3: TGTGCCAGCAGTTGGGGGGGTACAGATACGCAGTATTTT. This sequence encodes CASSWGGTDTQYF.

In its sample, this clone was seen a few times. Here the CDR3 reads CASSPRPGTGWYEQYF. CDR3 in DNA: TGCGCCAGCAGCCCCAGGCCGGGGACAGGGTGGTACGAGCAGTACTTC. V usage is TRBV5-1 and J usage is TRBJ2-7; 9 bases match TRBD1. V lost 4 bases, J lost 4 bases, and 12 bases stayed unmatched. Looked up from germline, CDR1 is SGHRS and CDR2 is YFSETQ. The length of the CDR3 is 16 residues.

The CDR3 region is CASSMGGSYAAFF. The CDR3 nucleotides are TGTGCCAGTAGTATGGGAGGGTCCTATGCCGCTTTCTTT. This sequence joins TRBV19 and TRBJ1-1; D gene unclear. From germline, CDR1 is LNHDA and CDR2 SQIVND (reference sequence). Trimming took 3 bases from V and 11 from J, leaving 16 bases between them. CDR3 length: 13 amino acids. The entire variable domain, with the rest obtained from reference TRBV19 and TRBJ1-1, is as follows: DGGITQSPKYLFRKEGQNVTLSCEQNLNHDAMYWYRQDPGQGLRLIYYSQIVNDFQKGDIAEGYSVSREKKESFPLTVTSAQKNPTAFYLCASSMGGSYAAFFGQGTRLTVV.

This clone occurred once. The chain recombines TRBV18 with TRBJ2-7; 8 bases match TRBD2. CDR1 is KGHSH, CDR2 LQKENI, per germline. This CDR3 region has 16 residues. The V and J ends lost 3 bases and 2 bases, in that order; junction bases with no gene match: 9. The CDR3 sequence: CASSPLMGGRTYEQYF. The CDR3 nucleotides read TGTGCCAGCTCACCCCTGATGGGCGGGAGGACCTACGAGCAGTACTTC. The whole variable domain, remainder taken from reference TRBV18 and TRBJ2-7, is NAGVMQNPRHLVRRRGQEARLRCSPMKGHSHVYWYRQLPEEGLKFMVYLQKENIIDESGMPKERFSAEFPKEGPSILRIQQVVRGDSAAYFCASSPLMGGRTYEQYFGPGTRLTVT.

This sequence joins TRBV7-2 and TRBJ2-3; 10 nucleotides align to TRBD1. This CDR3 region has 18 residues. Germline V lookup: CDR1 SGHTA, CDR2 FQGNSA. V dropped 2 bases and J dropped 4; count of bases not matched to a gene: 12. CDR3 region: CASSLWSGDRGLSDTQYF. The CDR3 DNA sequence: TGTGCCAGCAGCTTATGGTCAGGGGACAGGGGATTATCAGATACGCAGTATTTT.

This chain links TRBV19 with TRBJ2-3; D unclear. V lost 3 bases and J 3 bases, leaving 10 bases between the germline ends. Germline-derived CDR1 and CDR2 are LNHDA and SQIVND (reference sequence). The CDR3 is 14 residues long. CDR3 protein: CASSMSLVTDTQYF. CDR3 sequence (DNA): TGTGCCAGTAGTATGAGCCTAGTTACAGATACGCAGTATTTT.

V is TRBV12-5 and J is TRBJ1-1; 8 bases are a match to TRBD1. CDR3 length: 17 residues. Germline CDR1 and CDR2: LGHNT and FRNRAP. The junction had 11 bases not matched to a gene; V was cut back by 2 bases and J by 3 bases. For the CDR3, the DNA is TGTGCTAGTGGTTTGATCTCGGCAGGGGGCGCGGACACTGAAGCTTTCTTT. It specifies CASGLISAGGADTEAFF.

The rearrangement uses TRBV11-2 and TRBJ2-5; D remains unclear. Germline V gene sequence: CDR1 SGHAT, CDR2 FQNNGV. Trimming cost V 5 bases and J 1 base, with 17 bases left between them. The CDR3 has 16 amino acids. DNA of the CDR3: TGTGCCAGCAGCCCTTTGCGAGCCAGCCTCCAAGAGACCCAGTACTTC. Protein: CASSPLRASLQETQYF.

This clone was seen a single time. The rearrangement joins TRBV9 to TRBJ1-2; 7 bases fit TRBD1. With V trimmed by 4 bases and J by 0 bases, 3 bases remained unmatched. Looked up from germline, CDR1 is SGDLS and CDR2 is YYNGEE. The CDR3 is made up of 14 amino acids. CDR3 loop: CASSPDRANYGYTF. CDR3 DNA: TGTGCCAGCAGCCCAGACAGGGCTAACTATGGCTACACCTTC.

The table lists this clone with a count of one. The chain joins TRBV4-3 to TRBJ2-7; 10 positions match TRBD2. The length of the CDR3 is 18 residues. The germline gives CDR1 LGHNA, CDR2 YSLEER. Trimming removed 0 bases from V and 3 bases from J; junction bases left unmatched: 11. The CDR3 region is CASSQDSFRTSGLYEQYF. For the CDR3, the DNA is TGCGCCAGCAGCCAAGATAGTTTCAGGACTAGCGGCCTCTACGAGCAGTACTTC.

V is TRBV7-6 and J is TRBJ2-1; a weak D match, TRBD2 (5 bases). The ends were cut back, 6 bases at V and 9 bases at J, with 15 bases in the middle. Germline V gene sequence: CDR1 SGHVS, CDR2 FNYEAQ. The CDR3 contains 13 residues. CDR3 DNA sequence: TGTGCCAGCAGTCACAACCTAGCCAGTGAGCAGTTCTTC. Its translation is CASSHNLASEQFF. The whole variable domain, remainder taken from reference TRBV7-6 and TRBJ2-1, is GAGVSQSPRYKVTKRGQDVALRCDPISGHVSLYWYRQALGQGPEFLTYFNYEAQQDKSGLPNDRFSAERPEGSISTLTIQRTEQRDSAMYRCASSHNLASEQFFGPGTRLTVL.

The gene calls are TRBV7-9 and TRBJ2-6; D not certain. The V and J ends lost 5 bases and 0 bases respectively, with 8 bases between them. The V gene's germline CDR1 is SEHNR and CDR2 FQNEAQ (reference sequence). The length of the CDR3 is 15 residues. In DNA form, the CDR3 reads TGTGCCAGCAGCCCCCGGTACTCTGGGGCCAACGTCCTGACTTTC. Its protein is CASSPRYSGANVLTF.

V usage is TRBV15 and J usage is TRBJ2-5; no clear D gene. Germline V lookup: CDR1 LNHNV, CDR2 YYDKDF (reference sequence). Trimming pared 3 bases from V and 3 bases from J, leaving 17 bases between. The CDR3 is 16 residues long. The CDR3 region is CATSRGMSGLKETQYF. Written as DNA, the CDR3 is TGTGCCACCAGCAGGGGGATGTCAGGTCTCAAAGAGACCCAGTACTTC.

The V gene is TRBV28, the J gene TRBJ1-2; D uncertain. Per germline, CDR1 MDHEN and CDR2 SYDVKM. The CDR3 contains 15 residues. Between the trimmed V and J ends, which lost 4 bases and 0 bases, there was a span of 12 bases. CDR3 nucleotides: TGTGCCAGCAGTTCCTCGGCACGAGCTAACTATGGCTACACCTTC. As protein: CASSSSARANYGYTF.

This clone was detected once. The V and J genes are TRBV6-1 and TRBJ2-1; 7 nucleotides match TRBD2. The CDR3 is made up of 15 amino acids. V shed 2 bases, J shed 5 bases, and the junction held 6 bases outside the gene matches. From germline, CDR1 is MNHNS and CDR2 SASEGT. The CDR3, as DNA: TGTGCCAGCAGTGAATCGGGCCTAGCGGACAATGAGCAGTTCTTC. Encoded protein: CASSESGLADNEQFF.

This clone was recorded many times. This chain connects TRBV7-2 to TRBJ1-2; D gene unclear. With 3 bases removed from V and 8 bases from J, the gap between germline ends came to 16 bases. The germline V gene has CDR1 SGHTA and CDR2 FQGNSA. This CDR3 has 14 amino acids. The CDR3 loop reads CASSFRALRAGYTF. CDR3 DNA sequence: TGTGCCAGCAGCTTCCGGGCCCTCCGGGCCGGCTACACCTTC.

The rearrangement links TRBV15 to TRBJ2-3; D might be TRBD2 (6 bases). This CDR3 has 15 amino acids. Germline V gives CDR1 LNHNV, CDR2 YYDKDF (reference sequence). The V gene lost 0 bases and the J gene lost 5 bases, with 12 bases spanning the gap. The DNA of the CDR3 is TGTGCCACCAGCAGAGATGGGGGGTTGCGAGATACGCAGTATTTT. Translating it yields CATSRDGGLRDTQYF.